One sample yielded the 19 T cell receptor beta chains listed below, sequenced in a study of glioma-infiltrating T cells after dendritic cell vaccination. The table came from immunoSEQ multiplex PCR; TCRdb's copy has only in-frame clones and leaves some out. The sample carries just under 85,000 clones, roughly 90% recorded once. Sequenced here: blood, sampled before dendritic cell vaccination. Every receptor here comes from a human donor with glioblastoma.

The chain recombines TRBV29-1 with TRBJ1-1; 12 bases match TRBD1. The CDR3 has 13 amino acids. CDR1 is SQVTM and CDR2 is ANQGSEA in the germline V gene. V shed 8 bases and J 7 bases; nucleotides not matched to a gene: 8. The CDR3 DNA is TGCAGCACACCGGGACAGGGGGCAGGTGAAGCTTTCTTT. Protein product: CSTPGQGAGEAFF.

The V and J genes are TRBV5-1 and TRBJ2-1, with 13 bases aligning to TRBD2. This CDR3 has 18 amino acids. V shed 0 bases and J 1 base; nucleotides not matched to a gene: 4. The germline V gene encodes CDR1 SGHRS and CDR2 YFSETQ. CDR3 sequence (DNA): TGCGCCAGCAGCTTGGGGGGGACTAGCGGGGTATCCTACAATGAGCAGTTCTTC. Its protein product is CASSLGGTSGVSYNEQFF.

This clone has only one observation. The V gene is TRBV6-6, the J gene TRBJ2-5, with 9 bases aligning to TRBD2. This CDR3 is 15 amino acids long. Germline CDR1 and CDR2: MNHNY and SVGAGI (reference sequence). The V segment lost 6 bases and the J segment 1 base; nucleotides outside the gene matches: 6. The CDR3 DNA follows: TGTGCCAGCAGCCGCCGGACTAGCGCCCAAGAGACCCAGTACTTC. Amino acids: CASSRRTSAQETQYF.

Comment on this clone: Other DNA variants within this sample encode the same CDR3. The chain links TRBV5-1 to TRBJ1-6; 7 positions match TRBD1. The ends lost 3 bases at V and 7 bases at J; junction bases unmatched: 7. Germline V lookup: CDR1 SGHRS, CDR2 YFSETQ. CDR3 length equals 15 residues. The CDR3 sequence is CASSSSGTENSPLHF. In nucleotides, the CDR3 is TGCGCCAGCAGCTCCTCCGGGACAGAAAATTCACCCCTCCACTTT.

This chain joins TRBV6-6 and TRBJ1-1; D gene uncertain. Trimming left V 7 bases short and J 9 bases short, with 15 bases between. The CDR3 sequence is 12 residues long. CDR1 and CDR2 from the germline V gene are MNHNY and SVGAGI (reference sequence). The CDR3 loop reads CASTLNRIQAFF. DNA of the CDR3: TGTGCCAGCACCTTAAACAGAATCCAAGCTTTCTTT.

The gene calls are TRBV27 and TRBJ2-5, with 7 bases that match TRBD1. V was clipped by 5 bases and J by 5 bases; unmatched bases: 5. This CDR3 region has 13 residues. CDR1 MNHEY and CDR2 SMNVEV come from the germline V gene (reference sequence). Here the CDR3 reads CASSKRQGETQYF. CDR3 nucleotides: TGTGCCAGCAGTAAGCGACAGGGTGAGACCCAGTACTTC.

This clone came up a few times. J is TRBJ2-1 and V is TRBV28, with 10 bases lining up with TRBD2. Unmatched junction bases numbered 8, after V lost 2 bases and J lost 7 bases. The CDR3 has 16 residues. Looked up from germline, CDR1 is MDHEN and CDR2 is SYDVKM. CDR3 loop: CASSLSGRARPNEQFF. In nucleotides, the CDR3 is TGTGCCAGCAGTTTAAGCGGGAGGGCCCGACCGAATGAGCAGTTCTTC. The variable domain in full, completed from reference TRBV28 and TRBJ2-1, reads DVKVTQSSRYLVKRTGEKVFLECVQDMDHENMFWYRQDPGLGLRLIYFSYDVKMKEKGDIPEGYSVSREKKERFSLILESASTNQTSMYLCASSLSGRARPNEQFFGPGTRLTVL.

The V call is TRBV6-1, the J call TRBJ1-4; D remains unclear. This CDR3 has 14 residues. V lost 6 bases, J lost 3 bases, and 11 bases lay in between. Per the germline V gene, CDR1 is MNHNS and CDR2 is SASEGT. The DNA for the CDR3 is TGTGCCAGCAGCCAACAGAGTTCTAATGAAAAACTGTTTTTT. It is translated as CASSQQSSNEKLFF.

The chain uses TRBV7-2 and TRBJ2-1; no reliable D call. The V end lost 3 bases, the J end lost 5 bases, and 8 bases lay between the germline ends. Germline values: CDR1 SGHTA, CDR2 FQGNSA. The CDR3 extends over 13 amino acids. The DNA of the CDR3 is TGTGCCAGCAGCTTCTGGCCACACAATGAGCAGTTCTTC. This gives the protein CASSFWPHNEQFF.

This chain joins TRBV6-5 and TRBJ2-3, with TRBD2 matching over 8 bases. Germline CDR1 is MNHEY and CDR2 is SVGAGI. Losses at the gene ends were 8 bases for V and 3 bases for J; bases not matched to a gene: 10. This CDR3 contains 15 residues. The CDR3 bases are TGTGCCAGCCACGGGGCGGGGGGAATTACAGATACGCAGTATTTT. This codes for CASHGAGGITDTQYF.

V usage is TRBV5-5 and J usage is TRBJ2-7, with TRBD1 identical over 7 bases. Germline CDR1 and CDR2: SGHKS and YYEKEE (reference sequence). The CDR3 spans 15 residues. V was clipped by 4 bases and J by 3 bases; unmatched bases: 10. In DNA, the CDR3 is TGTGCCAGCAGCCCCGCCGGGACAGATTTCTACGAGCAGTACTTC. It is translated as CASSPAGTDFYEQYF.

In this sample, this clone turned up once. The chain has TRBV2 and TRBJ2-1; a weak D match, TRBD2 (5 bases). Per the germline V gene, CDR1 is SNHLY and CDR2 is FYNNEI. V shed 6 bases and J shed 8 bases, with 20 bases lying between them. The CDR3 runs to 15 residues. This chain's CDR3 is CASSVGRGVRDEQFF. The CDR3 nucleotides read TGTGCCAGCAGCGTCGGCCGGGGAGTGAGGGATGAGCAGTTCTTC.

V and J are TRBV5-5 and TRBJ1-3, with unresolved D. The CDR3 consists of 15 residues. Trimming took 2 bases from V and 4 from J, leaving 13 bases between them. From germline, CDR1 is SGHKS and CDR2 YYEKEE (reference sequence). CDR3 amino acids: CASSFESTVGNTIYF. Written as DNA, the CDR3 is TGTGCCAGCAGCTTCGAGTCAACAGTCGGAAACACCATATATTTT.

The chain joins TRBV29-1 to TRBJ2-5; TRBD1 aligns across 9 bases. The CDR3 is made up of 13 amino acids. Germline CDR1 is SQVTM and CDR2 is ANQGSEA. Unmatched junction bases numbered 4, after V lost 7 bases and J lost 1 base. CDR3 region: CSARQGVQETQYF. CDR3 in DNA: TGCAGCGCCCGACAGGGGGTCCAAGAGACCCAGTACTTC.

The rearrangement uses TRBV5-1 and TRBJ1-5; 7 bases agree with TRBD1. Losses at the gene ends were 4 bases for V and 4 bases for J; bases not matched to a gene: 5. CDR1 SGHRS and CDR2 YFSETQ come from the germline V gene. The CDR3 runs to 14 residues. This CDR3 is CASSPDRFNQPQHF. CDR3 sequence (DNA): TGCGCCAGCAGCCCGGACAGGTTTAATCAGCCCCAGCATTTT.

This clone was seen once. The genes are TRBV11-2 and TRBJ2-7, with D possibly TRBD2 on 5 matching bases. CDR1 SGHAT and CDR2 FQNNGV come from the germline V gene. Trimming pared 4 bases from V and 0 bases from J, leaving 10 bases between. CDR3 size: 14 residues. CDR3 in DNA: TGTGCCAGCAGCTCGAGAGGGTCCTCCTACGAGCAGTACTTC. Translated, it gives CASSSRGSSYEQYF.

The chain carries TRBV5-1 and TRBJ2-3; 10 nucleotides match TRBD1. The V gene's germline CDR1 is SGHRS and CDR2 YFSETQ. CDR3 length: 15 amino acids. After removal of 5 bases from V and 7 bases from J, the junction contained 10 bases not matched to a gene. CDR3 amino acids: CASRPATGGSNTQYF. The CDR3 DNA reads TGCGCCAGCAGACCTGCGACAGGGGGCTCGAATACGCAGTATTTT.

The CDR3 region is CASSFTGQGNQPQHF. In nucleotides, the CDR3 is TGTGCCAGCAGCTTTACAGGCCAGGGCAATCAGCCCCAGCATTTT. The chain uses TRBV5-8 and TRBJ1-5; a possible D gene is TRBD1 (5 bases). The V end was cut by 2 bases, the J end by 2 bases, with 11 bases between. This CDR3 region has 15 residues. CDR1 and CDR2 (germline): SGHTS, YDEGEE.

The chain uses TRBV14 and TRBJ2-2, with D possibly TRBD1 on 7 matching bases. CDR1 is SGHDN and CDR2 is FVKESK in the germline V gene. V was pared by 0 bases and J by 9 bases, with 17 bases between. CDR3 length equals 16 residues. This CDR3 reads CASSQDRRGRKRELFF. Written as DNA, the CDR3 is TGTGCCAGCAGCCAAGATAGGAGGGGGCGAAAACGGGAGCTGTTTTTT.